The entry below gives a single T cell receptor (beta chain) sequence along with its context. This sample was taken from a study of CD8 T cells in Susac syndrome. An input of roughly 0.5 to 1 ug of RNA was subjected to reverse transcription using random hexamers. TCRdb recomputed calls from the immunoSEQ multiplex PCR reads with MiXCR, one row per CDR3 protein. The sample includes about 71,000 distinct CDR3 sequences, 96% of them seen just once. While CD8+ and CD4+ T cells were isolated negatively, TEMRA cells were enriched by FACS. Trimming pared 8 bases from V and 3 bases from J, leaving 7 bases between. The length of the CDR3 is 10 residues. CDR1 SQVTM and CDR2 ANQGSEA come from the germline V gene.

The sample taken for sequencing was CD4+ T cells from PBMCs. The V gene is TRBV29-1, the J gene TRBJ2-5, with D hard to call. The sequence was obtained from a human donor with multiple sclerosis. The CDR3 nucleotides are TGCAGCTTTATTGAAGAGACCCAGTACTTC. Residues: CSFIEETQYF.